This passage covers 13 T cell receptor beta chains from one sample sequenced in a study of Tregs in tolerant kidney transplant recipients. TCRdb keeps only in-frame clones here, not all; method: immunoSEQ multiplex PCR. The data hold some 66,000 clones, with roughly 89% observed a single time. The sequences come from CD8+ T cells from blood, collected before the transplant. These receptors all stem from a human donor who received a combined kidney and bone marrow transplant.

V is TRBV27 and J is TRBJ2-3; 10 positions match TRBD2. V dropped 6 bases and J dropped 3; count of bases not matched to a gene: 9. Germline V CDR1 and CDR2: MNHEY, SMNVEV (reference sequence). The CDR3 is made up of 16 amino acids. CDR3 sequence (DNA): TGTGCCAGCAGACCCCTAGCGGGAGAGGGGACAGATACGCAGTATTTT. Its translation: CASRPLAGEGTDTQYF.

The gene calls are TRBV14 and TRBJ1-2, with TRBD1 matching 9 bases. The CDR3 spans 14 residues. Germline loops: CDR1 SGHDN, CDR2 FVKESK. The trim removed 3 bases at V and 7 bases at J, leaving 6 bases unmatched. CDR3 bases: TGTGCCAGCAGCCAGGAACAGGGGGCGCGTGGCTACACCTTC. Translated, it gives CASSQEQGARGYTF.

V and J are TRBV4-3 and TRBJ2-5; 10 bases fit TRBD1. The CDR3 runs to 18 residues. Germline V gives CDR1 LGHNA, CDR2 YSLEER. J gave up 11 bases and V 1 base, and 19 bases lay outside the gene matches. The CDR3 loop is CASSQAPGGDRGFGEQYF. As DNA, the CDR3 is TGCGCCAGCAGCCAAGCTCCGGGCGGGGACAGGGGTTTTGGGGAGCAGTACTTC.

The chain's CDR3 is CASSHGTPYYGYTF. CDR3 coding DNA: TGTGCCAGTAGTCACGGGACACCTTACTATGGCTACACCTTC. This chain links TRBV19 with TRBJ1-2, with TRBD1 as a possible D gene (6 bases). CDR1 and CDR2 (germline): LNHDA, SQIVND (reference sequence). CDR3 length: 14 residues. Trimming stripped 5 bases from V and 3 bases from J, with 13 bases between.

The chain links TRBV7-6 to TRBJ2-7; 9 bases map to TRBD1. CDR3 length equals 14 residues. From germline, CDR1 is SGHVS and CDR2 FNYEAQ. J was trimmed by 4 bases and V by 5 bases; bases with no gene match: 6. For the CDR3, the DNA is TGTGCCAGCAGCCCCGGGACAGGGATGTACGAGCAGTACTTC. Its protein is CASSPGTGMYEQYF.

This CDR3 is CAISASGTGFIQYF. CDR3 in DNA: TGTGCCATCAGTGCATCCGGGACAGGGTTCATTCAGTACTTC. This chain connects TRBV10-3 to TRBJ2-4, with TRBD1 matching over 9 bases. CDR1 and CDR2 (germline): ENHRY, SYGVKD. With V trimmed by 4 bases and J by 9 bases, 7 bases remained unmatched. The CDR3 is 14 amino acids.

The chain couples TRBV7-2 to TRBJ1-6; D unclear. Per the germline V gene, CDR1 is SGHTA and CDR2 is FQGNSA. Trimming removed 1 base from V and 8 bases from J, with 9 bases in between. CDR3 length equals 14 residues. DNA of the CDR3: TGTGCCAGCAGCTTAGACGTTTCGGATTCACCCCTCCACTTT. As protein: CASSLDVSDSPLHF.

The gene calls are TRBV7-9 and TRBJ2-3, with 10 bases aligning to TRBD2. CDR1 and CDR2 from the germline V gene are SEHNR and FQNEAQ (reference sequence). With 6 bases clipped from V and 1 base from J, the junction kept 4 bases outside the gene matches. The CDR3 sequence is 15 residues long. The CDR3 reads CASSLGLAGTDTQYF. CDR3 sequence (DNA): TGTGCCAGCAGTCTCGGACTAGCGGGCACAGATACGCAGTATTTT.

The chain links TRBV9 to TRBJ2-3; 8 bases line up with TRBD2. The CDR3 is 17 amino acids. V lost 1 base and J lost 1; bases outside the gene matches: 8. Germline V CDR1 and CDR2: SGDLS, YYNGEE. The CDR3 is CASSVRRTSFGTDTQYF. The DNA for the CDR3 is TGTGCCAGCAGCGTAAGGAGGACTAGCTTTGGCACAGATACGCAGTATTTT.

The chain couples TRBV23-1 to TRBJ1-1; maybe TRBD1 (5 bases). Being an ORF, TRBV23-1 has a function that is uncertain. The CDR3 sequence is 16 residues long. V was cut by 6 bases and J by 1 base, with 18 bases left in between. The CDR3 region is CASSPPTGPRNTEAFF. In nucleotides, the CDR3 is TGCGCCAGCAGCCCACCTACAGGACCGAGGAACACTGAAGCTTTCTTT.

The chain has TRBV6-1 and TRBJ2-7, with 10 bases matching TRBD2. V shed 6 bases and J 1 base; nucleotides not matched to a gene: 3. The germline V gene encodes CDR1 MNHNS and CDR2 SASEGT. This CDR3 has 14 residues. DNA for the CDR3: TGTGCCAGCAGAACTAGCGGGATATCCTACGAGCAGTACTTC. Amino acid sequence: CASRTSGISYEQYF.

CDR3 sequence: CARSLDRGFYGYTF. CDR3 bases: TGTGCCAGAAGCTTGGACAGGGGTTTCTATGGCTACACCTTC. The chain is built from TRBV5-3 and TRBJ1-2; 7 bases line up with TRBD1. TRBV5-3 is marked as an open reading frame, function uncertain. The CDR3 runs to 14 residues. With V trimmed by 0 bases and J by 4 bases, 3 bases remained unmatched.

The CDR3, as DNA: TGTGCCAGCAGCTCGACTAGCGGGGGGGCGGATGAGCAGTTCTTC. It encodes CASSSTSGGADEQFF. The chain couples TRBV28 to TRBJ2-1; 14 bases line up with TRBD2. The CDR3 covers 15 residues. Germline loops: CDR1 MDHEN, CDR2 SYDVKM. V was pared by 6 bases and J by 8 bases, with 6 bases of the junction left unmatched.